This T cell receptor beta chain was identified in a study of blood T cell repertoires in COVID-19. The CDR3 is 17 residues long. The V gene end was trimmed by 0 bases and the J gene end by 0 bases; junction bases not matched to a gene: 4. Germline V gene sequence: CDR1 SGHAT, CDR2 FQDESV (reference sequence). Repertoires were generated with immunoSEQ multiplex PCR, while TCRdb's copy carries only in-frame clones and drops some. The repertoire holds about 200,000 clones, with over 70% as singletons. The TCR was taken from a woman at least 80 years old with acute or convalescent COVID-19. Sequencing input: peripheral blood. The V and J genes are TRBV11-1 and TRBJ2-3, with TRBD2 matching over 9 bases. The CDR3 region has the DNA TGTGCCAGCAGCTTAGCATTGACTAGCGGAAGCACAGATACGCAGTATTTT. It specifies CASSLALTSGSTDTQYF.